This T cell receptor beta chain derives from a study of early T cells in non-severe SARS-CoV-2 infection. Study details: The study sequenced bulk RNA from unsorted whole blood, with chains unpaired. Study-level points and caveats: Using VDJdb, the matching emphasized anti-spike CD8 responses while missing private and CD4 specificities.

Trimming removed 1 base at V and 3 bases at J, with 11 bases between. Looked up from germline, CDR1 is KGHSH and CDR2 is LQKENI. CDR3 size: 15 residues. Turning to this clonotype: The antigen is undetermined.

Separate cDNA molecules each had unique molecular identifiers attached to them. MiXCR was run by TCRdb on the 5' RACE reads, yielding one entry per CDR3 protein. The sample has roughly 53,000 distinct CDR3 sequences, around 10% seen once; the top ten hold approximately 2.5%. The V and J genes are TRBV18 and TRBJ2-3; D gene uncertain. The receptor comes from an adult who was a healthcare worker with PCR-confirmed SARS-CoV-2 infection or an uninfected control (not recorded which). Sequences were derived from whole blood, sampled at baseline. CDR3 residues: CASSPQGYETDTQYF. The CDR3 DNA follows: TGTGCCAGCTCACCACAAGGTTACGAAACAGATACGCAGTATTTT.